What follows describes a single TCR beta chain. Its specificity is unknown. Trimming pared 1 base from V and 3 bases from J, leaving 9 bases between. CDR1 and CDR2 from the germline V gene are LGHNT and FRNRAP. This CDR3 spans 15 amino acids. These data are taken from a study of identical twins. General study findings and limits: Twin-shared out-of-frame alpha sequences showed excess low generation probability. Whereas memory repertoires showed no such difference, abundant cord blood beta clonotypes carried fewer insertions. For out-of-frame beta sequences, excess twin sharing was weaker.

A universal primer site was incorporated via template switching, and the cDNA contained unique molecular identifiers. TCRdb passed the 5' RACE reads through MiXCR, listing each CDR3 protein once. The table shows 500,000 to 550,000 distinct CDR3 sequences, with around 24% occurring only once. These data are also associated with another study on yellow fever vaccine responses in identical twins.

This chain uses TRBV12-5 with TRBJ2-2; the D gene is possibly TRBD2 (5 bases). The sequence was obtained from a woman aged 18-29 years in good health. Sequencing used CD4+ T cells sorted from blood. In nucleotides, the CDR3 is TGTGCTAGTGGTTTGGACGGGCGGGACACCGGGGAGCTGTTTTTT. Translating gives CASGLDGRDTGELFF.